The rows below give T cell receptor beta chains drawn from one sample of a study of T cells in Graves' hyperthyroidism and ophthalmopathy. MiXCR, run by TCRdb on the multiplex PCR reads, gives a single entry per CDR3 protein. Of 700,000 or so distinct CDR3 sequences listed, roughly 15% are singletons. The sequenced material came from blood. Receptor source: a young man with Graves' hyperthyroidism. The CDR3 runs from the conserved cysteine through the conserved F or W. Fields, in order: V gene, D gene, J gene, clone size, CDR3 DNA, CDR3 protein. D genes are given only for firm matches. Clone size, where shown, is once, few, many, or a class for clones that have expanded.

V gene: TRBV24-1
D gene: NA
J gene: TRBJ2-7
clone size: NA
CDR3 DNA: TGTGCCACCAGTCCTGGACTGAACTCCTACGAGCAGTACTTC
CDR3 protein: CATSPGLNSYEQYF

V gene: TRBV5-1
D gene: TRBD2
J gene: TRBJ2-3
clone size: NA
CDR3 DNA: TGCGCCAGCAGCTCCCCTCTTGGGACTAGCGGGACCACAGATACGCAGTATTTT
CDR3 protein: CASSSPLGTSGTTDTQYF

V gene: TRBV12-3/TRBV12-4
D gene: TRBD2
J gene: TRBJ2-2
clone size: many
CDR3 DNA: TGTGCCAGCAAAGGGTTAGCGGGAGAGGCCGGGGAGCTGTTTTTT
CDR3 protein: CASKGLAGEAGELFF

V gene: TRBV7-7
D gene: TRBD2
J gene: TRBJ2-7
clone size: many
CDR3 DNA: TGTGCCAGCAGCTTACTTAGCGGGAGGTTCTACGAGCAGTACTTC
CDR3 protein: CASSLLSGRFYEQYF

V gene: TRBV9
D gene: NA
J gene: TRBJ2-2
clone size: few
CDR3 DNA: TGTGCCAGCAGGCAAGGGACCTTGAACACCGGGGAGCTGTTTTTT
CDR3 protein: CASRQGTLNTGELFF

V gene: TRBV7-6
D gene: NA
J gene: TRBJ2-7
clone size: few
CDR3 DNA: TGTGCCAGCAGCCTAACGCCTTCGGGGGACGAGCAGTACTTC
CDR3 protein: CASSLTPSGDEQYF

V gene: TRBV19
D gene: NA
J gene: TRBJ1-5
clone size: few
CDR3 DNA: TGTGCCAGTAGTTGGGGCTCTCATAGCAATCAGCCCCAGCATTTT
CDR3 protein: CASSWGSHSNQPQHF

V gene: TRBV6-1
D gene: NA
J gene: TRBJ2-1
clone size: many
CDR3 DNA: TGTGCCAGCAGTGGCCCCCGGGAGCCCTACAATGAGCAGTTCTTC
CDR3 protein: CASSGPREPYNEQFF

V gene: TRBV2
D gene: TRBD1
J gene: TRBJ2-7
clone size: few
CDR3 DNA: TGTGCCAGCAGGGAAGGGACAGGGTCTACCCGGGAGCAGTACTTC
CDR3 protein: CASREGTGSTREQYF

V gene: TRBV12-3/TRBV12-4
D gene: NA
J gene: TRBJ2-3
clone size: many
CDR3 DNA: TGTGCCAGCAGCCTAGGGCTAGCCCCTAGCACAGATACGCAGTATTTT
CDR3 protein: CASSLGLAPSTDTQYF

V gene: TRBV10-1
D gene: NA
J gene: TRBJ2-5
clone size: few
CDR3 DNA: TGCGCCAGCAGGGGCTTTGGCGGGGACTACCAAGAGACCCAGTACTTC
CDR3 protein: CASRGFGGDYQETQYF

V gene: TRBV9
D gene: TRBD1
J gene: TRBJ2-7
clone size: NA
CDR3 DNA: TGTGCCAGCAGCGTAGATTTGGGACAGGGCTACGAGCAGTACTTC
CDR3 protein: CASSVDLGQGYEQYF

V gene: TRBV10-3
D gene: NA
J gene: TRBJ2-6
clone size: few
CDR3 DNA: TGTGCCAGCAGGACAATCAGGGTAGCTGGGGCCAACGTCCTGACTTTC
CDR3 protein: CASRTIRVAGANVLTF

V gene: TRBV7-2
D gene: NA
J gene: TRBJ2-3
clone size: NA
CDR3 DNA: TGTGCCAGCAGCCCCAGTGGGGGTCTACAGGTGGGAGATACGCAGTATTTT
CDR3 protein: CASSPSGGLQVGDTQYF

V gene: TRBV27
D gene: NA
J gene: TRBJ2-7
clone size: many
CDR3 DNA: TGTGCCAGCAGTTTAGTAGGAAAGGACCTACGATTTACGGGGCAGTACTTC
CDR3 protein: CASSLVGKDLRFTGQYF

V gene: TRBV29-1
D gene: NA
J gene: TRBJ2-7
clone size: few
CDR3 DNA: TGCAGCGTCGAAGCCCCAGATTCCTACGAGCAGTACTTC
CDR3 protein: CSVEAPDSYEQYF

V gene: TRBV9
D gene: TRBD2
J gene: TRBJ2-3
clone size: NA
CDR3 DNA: TGTGCCAGCAGCGTTCAAGCGGGAGGGACAGATACGCAGTATTTT
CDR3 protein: CASSVQAGGTDTQYF

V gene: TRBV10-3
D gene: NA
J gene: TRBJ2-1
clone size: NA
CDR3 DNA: TGTGCCATCAGTGGACCGGGGGTGTCGGAGGCTCGGGATGAGCAGTTCTTC
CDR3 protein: CAISGPGVSEARDEQFF

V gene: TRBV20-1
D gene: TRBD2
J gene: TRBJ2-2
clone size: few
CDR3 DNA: TGCAGTGCTCTAGCGGCCGGGGAGCTGTTTTTT
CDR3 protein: CSALAAGELFF

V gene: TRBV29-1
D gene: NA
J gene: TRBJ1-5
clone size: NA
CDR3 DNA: TGCAGCGCCGCGCTGGACAGCAATCAGCCCCAGCATTTT
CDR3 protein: CSAALDSNQPQHF

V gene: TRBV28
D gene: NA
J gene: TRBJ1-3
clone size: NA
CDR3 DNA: TGTGCCAGCAGCCCCGTAGGGGAAATCTCTGGAAACACCATATATTTT
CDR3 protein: CASSPVGEISGNTIYF

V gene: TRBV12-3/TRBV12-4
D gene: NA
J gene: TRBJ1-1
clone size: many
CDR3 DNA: TGTGCCAGCAGTCCAGAGAAGGGCTGGGTGGAAGAAGCTTTCTTT
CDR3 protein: CASSPEKGWVEEAFF

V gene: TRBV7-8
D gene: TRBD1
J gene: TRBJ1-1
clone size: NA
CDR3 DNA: TGTGCCAGCAGCTTAGGGACCCGGGCAGGGGGGAACACTGAAGCTTTCTTT
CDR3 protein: CASSLGTRAGGNTEAFF

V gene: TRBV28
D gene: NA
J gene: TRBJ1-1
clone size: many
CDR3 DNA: TGTGCCAGCAGTTTATTGGCAGGGCTCACTGAAGCTTTCTTT
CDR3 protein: CASSLLAGLTEAFF

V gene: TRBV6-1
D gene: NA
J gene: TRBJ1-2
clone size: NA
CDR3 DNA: TGTGCCAGCAGTGGCCTGAGGCAGGGCATCGGCTACACCTTC
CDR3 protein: CASSGLRQGIGYTF

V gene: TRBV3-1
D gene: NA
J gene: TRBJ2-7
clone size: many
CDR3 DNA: TGTGCCAGCAGCCAAGCCCCCATCCGGTCCTACGAGCAGTACTTC
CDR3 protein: CASSQAPIRSYEQYF

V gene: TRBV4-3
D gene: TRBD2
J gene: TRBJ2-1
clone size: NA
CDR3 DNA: TGCGCCAGCAGCCAAGAAGGTGGGGGGGGGAACTACAATGAGCAGTTCTTC
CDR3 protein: CASSQEGGGGNYNEQFF

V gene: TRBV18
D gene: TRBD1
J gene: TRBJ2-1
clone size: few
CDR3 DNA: TGTGCCAGCTACCTGACAGGGGGGCCCTACAATGAGCAGTTCTTC
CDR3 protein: CASYLTGGPYNEQFF

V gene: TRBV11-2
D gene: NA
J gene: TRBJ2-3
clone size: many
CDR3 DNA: TGTGCCAGCAGCTTCCCTAGCACAGATACGCAGTATTTT
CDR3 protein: CASSFPSTDTQYF

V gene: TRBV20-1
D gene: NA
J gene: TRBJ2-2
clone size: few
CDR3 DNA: TGCAGTGCTAGAGTTCCACAGGGGAACACCGGGGAGCTGTTTTTT
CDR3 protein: CSARVPQGNTGELFF

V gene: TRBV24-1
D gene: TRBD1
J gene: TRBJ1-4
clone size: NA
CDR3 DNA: TGTGCCACCAGTGATTCCCGACAGGGTGGTGAAAAACTGTTTTTT
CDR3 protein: CATSDSRQGGEKLFF